A selection of T cell receptor beta chains follows, all from one sample in a study of shared clonotypes between healthy human individuals. The protocol was immunoSEQ multiplex PCR, while the TCRdb copy is restricted to in-frame clones and leaves out a portion. The sample shows 2 million to 3 million clones, approximately 94% of them seen only once. Material for sequencing was naive CD4+ T cells from PBMCs. The receptors shown here come from a man younger than 35 in good health. Some clones in this sample may be carry-over from other donors' samples. Each CDR3 is given with its conserved first and last residue. D genes are given only for firm matches. Some rows mark clone size as missing; the rest say once, few, many or name a class of expanded clone.

abundance,j_gene,d_gene,v_gene,CDR3aa,CDR3nt
-,TRBJ1-2,-,TRBV18,CASSPKAGTHYGYTF,TGTGCCAGCTCACCTAAGGCAGGGACCCACTATGGCTACACCTTC
-,TRBJ1-4,-,TRBV5-1,CASSLRDMANEKLFF,TGCGCCAGCAGCTTGAGGGATATGGCTAATGAAAAACTGTTTTTT
-,TRBJ2-7,TRBD2,TRBV4-1,CASSQVGRATNEQYF,TGCGCCAGCAGCCAAGTCGGGAGGGCCACAAACGAGCAGTACTTC
few,TRBJ1-5,-,TRBV9,CASSEGSYGANQPQHF,TGTGCCAGCAGCGAGGGGTCCTATGGGGCCAATCAGCCCCAGCATTTT
-,TRBJ2-7,TRBD1,TRBV7-3,CASSSDRGYEQYF,TGTGCCAGCAGCTCAGACAGGGGTTACGAGCAGTACTTC
-,TRBJ2-5,TRBD1,TRBV5-1,CASRPTGGLETQYF,TGCGCCAGCAGACCGACAGGGGGGTTAGAGACCCAGTACTTC
-,TRBJ2-2,TRBD2,TRBV4-1,CASSQGLAGVITGELFF,TGCGCCAGCAGCCAGGGACTAGCGGGGGTTATCACCGGGGAGCTGTTTTTT
-,TRBJ2-7,-,TRBV19,CASSDGKNRNEQYF,TGTGCCAGTAGTGATGGGAAAAACAGGAACGAGCAGTACTTC
-,TRBJ2-3,-,TRBV9,CASSPEEGTDTQYF,TGTGCCAGCAGCCCAGAGGAGGGCACAGATACGCAGTATTTT
-,TRBJ1-2,TRBD1,TRBV14,CASSRQGVANYGYTF,TGTGCCAGCAGCCGACAGGGAGTAGCTAACTATGGCTACACCTTC
once,TRBJ2-7,-,TRBV11-2,CASSLVPTATYEQYF,TGTGCCAGCAGCTTAGTCCCGACTGCAACCTACGAGCAGTACTTC
once,TRBJ1-5,-,TRBV11-2,CASSLEGSANQPQHF,TGTGCCAGCAGCTTAGAGGGGTCAGCCAATCAGCCCCAGCATTTT
-,TRBJ2-3,-,TRBV5-4,CASSLRDTQYF,TGTGCCAGCAGCTTGAGGGATACGCAGTATTTT
-,TRBJ1-5,TRBD1,TRBV6-5,CASSYAGQGGQPQHF,TGTGCCAGCAGTTACGCCGGACAGGGGGGCCAGCCCCAGCATTTT
-,TRBJ1-5,-,TRBV6-6,CASSYSGQLVGQPQHF,TGTGCCAGCAGTTACAGCGGCCAGTTGGTTGGACAGCCCCAGCATTTT
-,TRBJ2-3,TRBD2,TRBV18,CASSPGLAGASWDSLGTQYF,TGTGCCAGCTCACCGGGACTAGCGGGAGCAAGTTGGGATTCGTTAGGTACGCAGTATTTT
-,TRBJ2-7,TRBD2,TRBV6-1,CASSVEAGAVYEQYF,TGTGCCAGCAGTGTTGAAGCGGGAGCGGTTTACGAGCAGTACTTC
-,TRBJ2-1,-,TRBV28,CASSSGPPLSQHEQFF,TGTGCCAGCAGTTCCGGGCCTCCTCTATCCCAACACGAGCAGTTCTTC
-,TRBJ1-2,TRBD1,TRBV9,CASSAQGRSNYGYTF,TGTGCCAGCAGCGCACAGGGGAGATCTAACTATGGCTACACCTTC
-,TRBJ2-1,TRBD2,TRBV10-3,CAIRSNGLAEGDEQFF,TGTGCCATCAGGAGTAATGGACTAGCGGAGGGCGATGAGCAGTTCTTC
-,TRBJ2-1,TRBD2,TRBV4-1,CASSQPLRGAYNEQFF,TGCGCCAGCAGCCAGCCTTTGCGGGGGGCCTACAATGAGCAGTTCTTC
-,TRBJ2-7,-,TRBV6-5,CASSPDPSYEQYF,TGTGCCAGCAGCCCTGACCCTTCCTACGAGCAGTACTTC
-,TRBJ2-2,-,TRBV28,CASSSPGANTGELFF,TGTGCCAGCAGTTCCCCAGGGGCGAACACCGGGGAGCTGTTTTTT
once,TRBJ2-2,-,TRBV22-1,CPGSLHRIGELFF,TGTCCTGGGAGCCTGCACAGGATCGGGGAGCTGTTTTTT
-,TRBJ1-5,-,TRBV27,CASSLRLGNQPQHF,TGTGCCAGCAGTCTTAGACTGGGCAATCAGCCCCAGCATTTT
-,TRBJ2-7,-,TRBV6-4,CASSDPENEQYF,TGTGCCAGCAGTGACCCCGAAAATGAGCAGTACTTC
-,TRBJ1-2,-,TRBV5-1,CASSGDGSNYGYTF,TGCGCCAGCAGCGGGGACGGATCTAACTATGGCTACACCTTC
-,TRBJ1-5,-,TRBV4-1,CASSQGRGGGGQPQHF,TGCGCCAGCAGCCAAGGTAGAGGGGGAGGAGGTCAGCCCCAGCATTTT
-,TRBJ1-1,TRBD1,TRBV10-3,CAISARTGAEAFF,TGTGCCATCAGTGCGAGAACAGGGGCTGAAGCTTTCTTT
once,TRBJ1-4,TRBD1,TRBV28,CASSPGQGREKLFF,TGTGCCAGCAGCCCGGGACAGGGGAGGGAAAAACTGTTTTTT